These 6 T cell receptor beta chains originate from one sample sequenced in a study of technical replicates of blood from several donors. Measured with immunoSEQ multiplex PCR; TCRdb has only the in-frame clones, and not every one. The sample holds 80,000 or so clones, roughly 94% seen once. Material for sequencing was T cells isolated from PBMCs. These receptors were obtained from a human donor in good health.

This chain links TRBV29-1 with TRBJ2-1; 11 bases agree with TRBD2. V gave up 3 bases and J gave up 0 bases; unmatched junction bases: 7. There are 17 residues in the CDR3. Looked up from germline, CDR1 is SQVTM and CDR2 is ANQGSEA. The CDR3 DNA reads TGCAGCGTTGAGGGGGGTAGCGGGAGGGGCTCCTACAATGAGCAGTTCTTC. This codes for CSVEGGSGRGSYNEQFF.

Turning to this clone: The junction departs from germline at one end; a sequencing error may be responsible. The chain uses TRBV7-7 and TRBJ2-5; unclear D gene. The CDR3 extends over 14 amino acids. Germline V gene lookup returns CDR1 SSHAT and CDR2 FNYEAQ (reference sequence). Here the CDR3 reads CASSLQAYGETQYF. The CDR3 DNA reads as TGTGCTAGCAGCCTGCAGGCTTACGGAGAGACCCAGTACTTC.

This chain links TRBV27 with TRBJ2-1; possible D gene TRBD2, 5 bases. Trimming left V 6 bases short and J 1 base short, with 16 bases between. CDR1 MNHEY and CDR2 SMNVEV come from the germline V gene (reference sequence). The CDR3 contains 16 residues. This CDR3 is CASSPSSGESYNEQFF. In nucleotides, the CDR3 is TGTGCCAGCAGCCCCAGTTCTGGGGAGTCCTACAATGAGCAGTTCTTC.

The V and J genes are TRBV11-2 and TRBJ2-1; the match to TRBD1 covers 7 bases. This CDR3 region has 15 residues. Germline V lookup: CDR1 SGHAT, CDR2 FQNNGV. Losses at the gene ends were 5 bases for V and 6 bases for J; bases not matched to a gene: 10. The CDR3, as DNA: TGTGCCAGCAGCCTCACTTATTACAGGGGCAATGAGCAGTTCTTC. Protein sequence: CASSLTYYRGNEQFF.

The CDR3, as DNA: TGTGCCAGCAGCTTACCCAGCGGTCTCACAGATACGCAGTATTTT. Translation gives CASSLPSGLTDTQYF. The chain links TRBV5-6 to TRBJ2-3, with D perhaps matching TRBD2 (5 bases). CDR1 SGHDT and CDR2 YYEEEE come from the germline V gene. V was cut by 2 bases and J by 2 bases, with 12 bases left in between. This CDR3 has 15 residues.

The rearrangement uses TRBV4-3 and TRBJ2-2; a weak D match, TRBD1 (6 bases). The V end lost 0 bases, the J end lost 4 bases, and 12 bases lay between the germline ends. This CDR3 is built from 16 residues. Germline-derived CDR1 and CDR2 are LGHNA and YSLEER. CDR3 sequence reads: CASSQDWRGGTGELFF. The CDR3 nucleotides are TGCGCCAGCAGCCAAGATTGGAGAGGGGGCACCGGGGAGCTGTTTTTT.